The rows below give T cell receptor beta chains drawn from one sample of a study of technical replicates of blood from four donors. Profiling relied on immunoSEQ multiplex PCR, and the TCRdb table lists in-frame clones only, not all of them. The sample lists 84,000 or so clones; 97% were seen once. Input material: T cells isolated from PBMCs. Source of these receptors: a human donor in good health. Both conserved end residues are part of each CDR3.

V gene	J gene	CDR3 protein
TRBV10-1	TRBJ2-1	CASSAGEGSHNEQFF
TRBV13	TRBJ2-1	CASSFWTGRGEQFF
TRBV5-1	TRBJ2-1	CASSDRDRGNEQFF
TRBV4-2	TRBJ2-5	CASSQGTFQETQYF
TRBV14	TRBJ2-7	CASSQERLGQRTYEQYF
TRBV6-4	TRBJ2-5	CASSRLAGLETQYF
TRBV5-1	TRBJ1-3	CASSFWGQGFLGGNTIYF
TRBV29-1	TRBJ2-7	CSVVSSTSTYYEQYF
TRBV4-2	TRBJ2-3	CASSQEGLGGADTQYF
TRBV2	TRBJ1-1	CASSQGSRNTEAFF
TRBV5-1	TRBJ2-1	CASSYGTSHNEQFF
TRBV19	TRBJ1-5	CASRIVGGNQPQHF
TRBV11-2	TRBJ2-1	CASRQPGQGYNEQFF
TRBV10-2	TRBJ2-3	CASSESTGDTQYF
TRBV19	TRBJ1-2	CASSIHRAYGYTF
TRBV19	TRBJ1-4	CASSISRVTNEKLFF
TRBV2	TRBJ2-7	CASTSSSHEQYF
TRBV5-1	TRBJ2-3	CASSSYRGSTDTQYF
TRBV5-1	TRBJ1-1	CASSLASAGRMNTEAFF
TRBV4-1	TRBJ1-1	CASSQGRQVSNTEAFF
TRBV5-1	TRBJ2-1	CASSLGTTYNEQFF
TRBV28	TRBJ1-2	CASSFGQFNAIYGYTF
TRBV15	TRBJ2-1	CATSSVGRASDEQFF
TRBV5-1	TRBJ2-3	CASSLGQGATDTQYF
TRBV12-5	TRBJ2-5	CASGLGSGGAEGETQYF
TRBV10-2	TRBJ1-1	CASSATGQGTEAFF